These 5 T cell receptor beta chains were all obtained from the same sample, sequenced in a study of CD8 T cells in Susac syndrome. RNA was extracted with the RNeasy kit, and a quantity of roughly 0.45 to 1 ug was reverse transcribed using random hexamers. TCRdb redid the calling of the immunoSEQ multiplex PCR reads with MiXCR, one entry per CDR3 protein. Here the sample spans more than 150,000 distinct CDR3 sequences, approximately 95% being singletons. Sequencing was done on a sample of CD4+ T cells from PBMCs. These TCRs come from a human donor with Susac syndrome.

This clonotype was seen once. J is TRBJ2-2 and V is TRBV10-3; D is uncertain. The V end lost 3 bases, the J end lost 6 bases, and 11 bases lay between the germline ends. The germline CDR1 and CDR2 sequences are ENHRY and SYGVKD. This CDR3 contains 14 residues. Here the CDR3 reads CAISDGRAPGELFF. The DNA for the CDR3 is TGTGCCATCAGTGACGGTCGTGCCCCCGGGGAGCTGTTTTTT.

Only one count was recorded for this clonotype. The rearrangement uses TRBV3-1 and TRBJ1-2; TRBD1 agrees at 8 bases. J was trimmed by 6 bases and V by 0 bases; bases with no gene match: 9. Germline V CDR1 and CDR2: LGHDT, YNNKEL (reference sequence). The CDR3 loop spans 16 amino acids. CDR3 bases: TGTGCCAGCAGCCAAGATAAGGCAGGGGGCGGAGATGGCTACACCTTC. Amino acids: CASSQDKAGGGDGYTF.

This clonotype was detected once. The CDR3 DNA reads TGCAGTGCCCCAAGGTACAATGAGCAGTTCTTC. This translates into CSAPRYNEQFF. The chain has TRBV20-1 and TRBJ2-1; D unresolved. The V gene's germline CDR1 is DFQATT and CDR2 SNEGSKA (reference sequence). The V end lost 6 bases, the J end lost 4 bases, and 7 bases lay between the germline ends. The CDR3 contains 11 residues.

The rearrangement uses TRBV6-6 and TRBJ2-7, with 7 bases lining up with TRBD1. The V segment lost 9 bases and the J segment 2 bases; nucleotides outside the gene matches: 4. The CDR3 spans 12 residues. The germline V gene encodes CDR1 MNHNY and CDR2 SVGAGI (reference sequence). Written as DNA, the CDR3 is TGTGCCAGTGGGGACAGCGCCTACGAGCAGTACTTC. Translating gives CASGDSAYEQYF.

The V gene is TRBV6-2 or TRBV6-3, the J gene TRBJ2-7, with D possibly TRBD1 on 6 matching bases. CDR3 length: 12 amino acids. Germline V gene lookup returns CDR1 MNHEY and CDR2 SVGEGT. The V gene lost 9 bases and the J gene lost 3 bases, with 12 bases spanning the gap. The CDR3 loop is CASADSYYEQYF. The CDR3 bases are TGTGCCAGTGCGGACAGCTACTACGAGCAGTACTTC.